This T cell receptor beta chain derives from a study of OX40 agonist ivuxolimab in advanced cancers. Overall study context: Partial responses were achieved by three patients, of whom one had hepatocellular carcinoma and two had cutaneous melanoma.

Clones were read by immunoSEQ multiplex PCR, and TCRdb kept only the in-frame ones, dropping some. The data hold approximately 80,000 clones, with about 88% observed a single time. Findings and caveats of the study: Certain nonresponders additionally had low normalized T-cell clonal expansion.

This CDR3 spans 15 amino acids. Trimming took off 6 bases at V and 0 bases at J, with 15 bases between the two ends. Germline V lookup: CDR1 LNHDA, CDR2 SQIVND (reference sequence). Comments on this clone: What it binds is unknown.

Here the sequenced sample was CD4+ or CD8+ T cells sorted from blood, taken in a trial of the OX40 agonist ivuxolimab. The rearrangement joins TRBV19 to TRBJ2-7, with TRBD1 as a possible D gene (6 bases). The receptor was derived from an adult with an advanced solid tumor such as melanoma, head and neck, liver or kidney cancer. The CDR3 DNA is TGTGCCAGTAGCCGCCGGGACACTGGCTCCTACGAGCAGTACGTC. Translating gives CASSRRDTGSYEQYV.